This entry lists 25 T cell receptor beta chains sequenced from one sample in a study of T cells after posttransplantation cyclophosphamide. Clones were read by immunoSEQ multiplex PCR, and TCRdb kept only the in-frame ones, dropping some. The table lists about 25,000 clones, with no singletons. The specimen sequenced was PBMCs. Source of these receptors: a man aged 50-59 years in good health, CMV-negative, and a related stem cell transplant donor.

This clone has at least ten counts. The genes are TRBV5-4 and TRBJ1-6; TRBD1 agrees at 9 bases. The trim removed 4 bases at V and 2 bases at J, leaving 4 bases unmatched. Germline V gene data show CDR1 as SGHNT and CDR2 as YYREEE (reference sequence). The CDR3 is 16 amino acids. CDR3 in DNA: TGTGCCAGCAGCGGAGGACAGGGGCCCTATAATTCACCCCTCCACTTT. This gives the protein CASSGGQGPYNSPLHF.

This clone was counted ten times or more. The chain links TRBV29-1 to TRBJ2-7; D not certain. Per the germline V gene, CDR1 is SQVTM and CDR2 is ANQGSEA. The CDR3 consists of 12 residues. Trimming left V 4 bases short and J 4 bases short, with 11 bases between. CDR3 DNA sequence: TGCAGCGTTGTGAGGTCCGGGTACGAGCAGTACTTC. Translation: CSVVRSGYEQYF.

This clone showed up many times. The chain employs TRBV9 and TRBJ2-5; D remains unclear. The V end was cut by 0 bases, the J end by 8 bases, with 14 bases between. The CDR3 contains 14 residues. The V gene's germline CDR1 is SGDLS and CDR2 YYNGEE. CDR3 nucleotides: TGTGCCAGCAGCGTAGACCAGGCCCCTCGCACCCAGTACTTC. Amino acid sequence: CASSVDQAPRTQYF.

This clone has a count of ten or more. The genes are TRBV6-5 and TRBJ1-5; perhaps TRBD1 as D (6 bases). This CDR3 spans 15 amino acids. V was cut by 3 bases and J by 2 bases, with 11 bases left in between. Germline CDR1 and CDR2: MNHEY and SVGAGI. The CDR3 nucleotides read TGTGCCAGCAGTTATTCCAGGGGACGCAATCAGCCCCAGCATTTT. Its protein is CASSYSRGRNQPQHF.

Many counts were recorded for this clone. The chain is built from TRBV1 and TRBJ2-3; the table names TRBD2, a call not compared with the DNA. TRBV1 is noted as a pseudogene. The CDR3 sequence is 13 residues long. CDR3 sequence: CTSSRREKDTQYF. In DNA, the CDR3 is TGCACCAGCAGCCGGCGGGAGAAGGATACGCAGTATTTT.

At least ten counts were recorded for this clone. The chain joins TRBV6-5 to TRBJ2-3, with 12 bases that match TRBD2. CDR1 is MNHEY and CDR2 is SVGAGI in the germline V gene. Unmatched junction bases numbered 5, after V lost 6 bases and J lost 4 bases. The CDR3 totals 15 residues. The DNA for the CDR3 is TGTGCCAGCAGACTAGCGGGGGGCGACGCAGATACGCAGTATTTT. Its protein is CASRLAGGDADTQYF.

The rearrangement links TRBV5-6 to TRBJ1-6; D may be TRBD1 (5 bases). V gave up 4 bases and J gave up 7 bases, with 12 bases separating them. Germline CDR1 reads SGHDT; CDR2 reads YYEEEE. CDR3 length: 14 residues. The CDR3: CASSRGTSNSPLHF. In DNA, the CDR3 is TGTGCCAGCAGCCGCGGGACGTCCAATTCACCCCTCCACTTT.

Many counts were recorded for this clone. This sequence joins TRBV7-9 and TRBJ2-7; tentative D call: TRBD1 (5 bases). The CDR3 extends over 12 amino acids. V was trimmed by 5 bases and J by 4 bases, leaving 9 bases between them. The germline gives CDR1 SEHNR, CDR2 FQNEAQ (reference sequence). The CDR3 nucleotides read TGTGCCAGCAGCGTACAGGCGTACGAGCAGTACTTC. Protein product: CASSVQAYEQYF.

This clone was observed many times. V usage is TRBV7-3 and J usage is TRBJ2-3; 7 bases fit TRBD2. Trimming cost V 6 bases and J 2 bases; bases outside gene matches: 8. In germline, CDR1 is SGHTA, CDR2 FQGTGA. The CDR3 is 15 residues long. CDR3 in amino acids: CASSPRLAATDTQYF. The CDR3 DNA reads TGTGCCAGCAGTCCGAGACTAGCAGCCACAGATACGCAGTATTTT.

This clone was picked up many times. One junction end does not reproduce the germline sequence, and a read error may be involved. V is TRBV27 and J is TRBJ2-7; 9 bases match TRBD1. The V gene's germline CDR1 is MNHEY and CDR2 SMNVEV (reference sequence). The CDR3 extends over 14 amino acids. In nucleotides, the CDR3 is TGTGCCAGCAGGCCGGGACAGGGAACCTACGGGCAGTACTTC. Translation: CASRPGQGTYGQYF.

The sample holds many counts of this clone. The chain employs TRBV29-1 and TRBJ1-1; weak D call: TRBD1 (5 bases). The CDR3 runs 15 residues. CDR1 and CDR2 (germline): SQVTM, ANQGSEA. The V gene lost 6 bases and the J gene lost 0 bases, with 17 bases spanning the gap. CDR3 loop: CSVAGGWGMNTEAFF. The CDR3 DNA reads TGCAGCGTGGCCGGGGGGTGGGGGATGAACACTGAAGCTTTCTTT.

This clone has at least ten counts. This chain links TRBV30 with TRBJ2-7, with 10 bases identical to TRBD2. The length of the CDR3 is 15 residues. V lost 0 bases, J lost 4 bases, and 6 bases stayed unmatched. Germline values: CDR1 GTSNPN, CDR2 SVGIG (reference sequence). CDR3 sequence: CAWSVLASGRYEQYF. CDR3 in DNA: TGTGCCTGGAGTGTTCTGGCTAGCGGGAGATACGAGCAGTACTTC.

This clone was seen repeatedly, ten times or more. The chain recombines TRBV27 with TRBJ2-1; D might be TRBD2 (6 bases). The length of the CDR3 is 15 residues. Per the germline V gene, CDR1 is MNHEY and CDR2 is SMNVEV (reference sequence). V was pared by 3 bases and J by 2 bases, with 11 bases between. The CDR3 spells CASSFQGGPYNEQFF. As DNA, the CDR3 is TGTGCCAGCAGTTTCCAGGGAGGCCCCTACAATGAGCAGTTCTTC.

The table lists this clone with many counts. This chain links TRBV7-6 with TRBJ2-1; 11 positions match TRBD2. Unmatched junction bases numbered 5, after V lost 5 bases and J lost 2 bases. The CDR3 spans 16 residues. Germline V gene data show CDR1 as SGHVS and CDR2 as FNYEAQ. For the CDR3, the DNA is TGTGCCAGCAGCGGAGGGACTAGCGGACCCTACAATGAGCAGTTCTTC. Translating gives CASSGGTSGPYNEQFF.

This clone was counted at least ten times. This chain uses TRBV7-9 with TRBJ2-7; 8 bases fit TRBD2. Germline V gene lookup returns CDR1 SEHNR and CDR2 FQNEAQ (reference sequence). J lost 5 bases, V lost 1 base, and 7 bases had no gene match. The CDR3 is 15 amino acids. The CDR3 DNA is TGTGCCAGCAGCTTAGTACGGGGGGGCGCGCACGAGCAGTACTTC. Translated, it gives CASSLVRGGAHEQYF.

This clone was detected many times. The chain is built from TRBV5-4 and TRBJ2-7; 9 bases map to TRBD1. CDR1 is SGHNT, CDR2 YYREEE, per germline (reference sequence). This CDR3 spans 14 amino acids. The V gene end was trimmed by 1 base and the J gene end by 2 bases; junction bases not matched to a gene: 1. CDR3 DNA: TGTGCCAGCAGCTTGACAGGGGGCCCCTACGAGCAGTACTTC. The encoded protein is CASSLTGGPYEQYF.

This clone was observed many times. A read error may produce the germline difference seen at one junction end. The chain links TRBV28 to TRBJ2-1; D perhaps matches TRBD1 (5 bases). The CDR3 covers 12 residues. Germline CDR1 reads MDHEN; CDR2 reads SYDVKM. CDR3 protein: CASSLRQGITVF. The DNA of the CDR3 is TGTGCCAGCAGTTTAAGGCAGGGCATTACAGTCTTC.

This clone was seen repeatedly, ten times or more. The gene calls are TRBV28 and TRBJ2-2, with 10 bases that match TRBD1. V was clipped by 8 bases and J by 6 bases; unmatched bases: 15. Germline V gene lookup returns CDR1 MDHEN and CDR2 SYDVKM. This CDR3 has 17 amino acids. The CDR3 DNA reads as TGTGCCAGCCTAACTTCTGCGGGACAGGGGTCGGCCGGGGAGCTGTTTTTT. It codes for CASLTSAGQGSAGELFF.

This clone was recorded many times. CDR3 nucleotide sequence: TGTGCCAGCAGTTTGCCCCGGGAGACAGGGGATGAAGCTTTCTTT. It is translated as CASSLPRETGDEAFF. The rearrangement links TRBV28 to TRBJ1-1, with 8 positions matching TRBD1. J lost 7 bases, V lost 3 bases, and 10 bases had no gene match. Looked up from germline, CDR1 is MDHEN and CDR2 is SYDVKM. The CDR3 is 15 residues long. Based on the CDR3 plus reference TRBV28 and TRBJ1-1, the full variable domain is DVKVTQSSRYLVKRTGEKVFLECVQDMDHENMFWYRQDPGLGLRLIYFSYDVKMKEKGDIPEGYSVSREKKERFSLILESASTNQTSMYLCASSLPRETGDEAFFGQGTRLTVV.

This clone was counted at least ten times. J is TRBJ2-3 and V is TRBV2; 8 bases match TRBD2. This CDR3 contains 14 residues. Trimming removed 6 bases from V and 2 bases from J; junction bases left unmatched: 4. Germline CDR1 reads SNHLY; CDR2 reads FYNNEI. The CDR3 DNA sequence: TGTGCCAGCAGGGGAGGACTAGCCACAGATACGCAGTATTTT. As protein: CASRGGLATDTQYF. Looking up the rest from reference TRBV2 and TRBJ2-3 gives the full variable domain: EPEVTQTPSHQVTQMGQEVILRCVPISNHLYFYWYRQILGQKVEFLVSFYNNEISEKSEIFDDQFSVERPDGSNFTLKIRSTKLEDSAMYFCASRGGLATDTQYFGPGTRLTVL.

This clone was picked up many times. The chain links TRBV5-1 to TRBJ2-1; 10 bases are shared with TRBD2. The junction had 7 bases not matched to a gene; V was cut back by 4 bases and J by 6 bases. From germline, CDR1 is SGHRS and CDR2 YFSETQ. The CDR3 runs to 15 residues. The CDR3 DNA reads as TGCGCCAGCAGCCCGAGCGGGGGGGCCTCCAATGAGCAGTTCTTC. The encoded protein is CASSPSGGASNEQFF.

In this sample, this clone turned up many times. The chain links TRBV5-1 to TRBJ1-4; D is unresolved. The CDR3 loop spans 13 amino acids. V was pared by 0 bases and J by 5 bases, with 5 bases between. Germline assignment: CDR1 SGHRS and CDR2 YFSETQ. The CDR3 region has the DNA TGCGCCAGCAGCTTGGGCGGGAATGAAAAACTGTTTTTT. Residues: CASSLGGNEKLFF.

This clone was observed at least ten times. DNA of the CDR3: TGTGCCAGCAGCCAATTTAGGACAGGGGGATCACCCCTCCACTTT. This codes for CASSQFRTGGSPLHF. The chain combines TRBV14 with TRBJ1-6; TRBD1 matches 10 bases. This CDR3 contains 15 residues. Looked up from germline, CDR1 is SGHDN and CDR2 is FVKESK. V lost 2 bases and J lost 10; bases outside the gene matches: 5.

The sample holds a few counts of this clone. The chain couples TRBV10-3 to TRBJ1-1; tentatively, D is TRBD1 (5 bases). This CDR3 comprises 13 residues. V was pared by 6 bases and J by 5 bases, with 13 bases between. The germline V gene encodes CDR1 ENHRY and CDR2 SYGVKD. The CDR3 sequence is CAIRPAGRTEAFF. CDR3 bases: TGTGCCATCAGACCCGCAGGGAGGACTGAAGCTTTCTTT.

At least ten counts were recorded for this clone. This sequence joins TRBV5-1 and TRBJ2-1, with TRBD2 as a possible D gene (6 bases). The CDR3 has 16 residues. Germline V gene sequence: CDR1 SGHRS, CDR2 YFSETQ. V lost 4 bases and J lost 11, with 25 bases in between. In DNA, the CDR3 is TGCGCCAGCAGCCCTGGCACTAGCTCAACTCTAGGTCAGCAGTTCTTC. Its translation is CASSPGTSSTLGQQFF.